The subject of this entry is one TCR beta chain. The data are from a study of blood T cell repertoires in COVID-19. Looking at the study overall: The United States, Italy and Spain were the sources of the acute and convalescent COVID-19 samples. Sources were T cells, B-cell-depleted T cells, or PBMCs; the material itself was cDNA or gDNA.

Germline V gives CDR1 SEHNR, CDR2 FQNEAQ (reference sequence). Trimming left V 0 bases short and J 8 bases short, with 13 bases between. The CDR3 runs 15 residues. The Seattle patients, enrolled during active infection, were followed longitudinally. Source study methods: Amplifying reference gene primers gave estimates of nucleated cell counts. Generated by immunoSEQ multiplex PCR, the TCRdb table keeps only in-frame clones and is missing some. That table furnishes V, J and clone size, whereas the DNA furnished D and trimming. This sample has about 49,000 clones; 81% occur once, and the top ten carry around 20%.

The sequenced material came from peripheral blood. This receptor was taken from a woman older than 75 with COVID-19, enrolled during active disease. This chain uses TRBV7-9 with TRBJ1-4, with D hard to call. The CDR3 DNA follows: TGTGCCAGCAGCTTAGCGGGCGGGGAGGAAGAAAAACTGTTTTTT. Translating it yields CASSLAGGEEEKLFF.